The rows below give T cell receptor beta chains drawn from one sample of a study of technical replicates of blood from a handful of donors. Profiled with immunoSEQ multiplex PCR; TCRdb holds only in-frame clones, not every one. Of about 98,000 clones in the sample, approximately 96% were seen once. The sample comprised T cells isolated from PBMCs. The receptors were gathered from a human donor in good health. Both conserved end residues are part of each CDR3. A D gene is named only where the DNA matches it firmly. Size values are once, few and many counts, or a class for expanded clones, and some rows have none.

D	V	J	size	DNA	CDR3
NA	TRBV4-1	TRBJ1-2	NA	TGCGCCAGCAGCCAAGTGACAGTGGTTCATGGCTACACCTTC	CASSQVTVVHGYTF
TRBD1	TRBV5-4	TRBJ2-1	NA	TGTGCCAGCAGCATTGTCCTTGGGGGAGGGACAGGGGTACCTGAGCAGTTCTTC	CASSIVLGGGTGVPEQFF
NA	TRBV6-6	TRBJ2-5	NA	TGTGCCAGCAGTTACTCGAATAGTCTTGAGACCCAGTACTTC	CASSYSNSLETQYF
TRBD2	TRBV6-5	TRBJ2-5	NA	TGTGCCAGCAGTCCCCCGGGGGGATCCTACTACTTC	CASSPPGGSYYF
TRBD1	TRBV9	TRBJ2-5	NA	TGTGCCAGCAGCGTAGGAGGGGGCGGAGAGACCCAGTACTTC	CASSVGGGGETQYF
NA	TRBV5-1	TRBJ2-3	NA	TGCGCCAGCACCGAGAACACAGATACGCAGTATTTT	CASTENTDTQYF
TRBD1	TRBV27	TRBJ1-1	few	TGTGCCAGCAGTCCCCTACAGGGGAGCGCTTTCTTT	CASSPLQGSAFF
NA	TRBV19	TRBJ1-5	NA	TGTGCCAGTAGTACACGACAGATGAATCAGCCCCAGCATTTT	CASSTRQMNQPQHF
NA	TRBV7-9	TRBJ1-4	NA	TGTGCCAGCAGCTTAGGGGGGGAGCATAATGAAAAACTGTTTTTT	CASSLGGEHNEKLFF
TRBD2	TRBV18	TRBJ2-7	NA	TGTGCCAGCTCAAAAACCAGCGGGACTAGTACCCACGAGCAGTACTTC	CASSKTSGTSTHEQYF
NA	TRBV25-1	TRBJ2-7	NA	TGTGCCAGCAGTGATGGGGCTCGCTACGAGCAGTACTTC	CASSDGARYEQYF
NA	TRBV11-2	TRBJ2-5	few	TGTGCCAGCAGCGCGGGGCTTGTAGTGAAAGAGACCCAGTACTTC	CASSAGLVVKETQYF
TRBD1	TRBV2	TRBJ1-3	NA	TGTGCCAGCAAATGGACAGGGATTAGAAACACCATATATTTT	CASKWTGIRNTIYF
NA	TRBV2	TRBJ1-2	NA	TGTGCCAGCACTCGAACTAGGGGGTATGGCTATGGCTACACCTTC	CASTRTRGYGYGYTF
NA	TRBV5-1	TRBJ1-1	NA	TGCGCCAGCAGCTTAATGGCAGGTACGAACACTGAAGCTTTCTTT	CASSLMAGTNTEAFF
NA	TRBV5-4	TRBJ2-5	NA	TGTGCCAGCAGTGGCCGGGACTCAGAAGAGACCCAGTACTTC	CASSGRDSEETQYF
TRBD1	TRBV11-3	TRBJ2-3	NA	TGTGCCAGCAGCATTGGACAGGGGGATACGCAGTATTTT	CASSIGQGDTQYF